The entry below gives a single TCR beta chain sequence along with its context. The repertoire was sequenced with immunoSEQ multiplex PCR; TCRdb's copy has only in-frame clones and lacks some. The table lists over 100,000 clones, about 90% of them singletons, with about 2.2% in the top ten. The entry originates in a study of control samples from healthy donors and cancer patients. This clonotype was sampled from a woman aged 50 to 60 in good health. Sequencing was performed on blood.

The CDR3 spells CASSLPRQGTMVQPQHF. CDR3 DNA sequence: TGTGCCAGCAGCCTTCCCCGACAGGGGACGATGGTTCAGCCCCAGCATTTT. This rearrangement joins TRBV28 to TRBJ1-5; 8 bases line up with TRBD1. Germline V gene data show CDR1 as MDHEN and CDR2 as SYDVKM. This CDR3 spans 17 amino acids. With V trimmed by 6 bases and J by 6 bases, 16 bases remained unmatched. Complete variable domain (other parts from reference TRBV28 and TRBJ1-5): DVKVTQSSRYLVKRTGEKVFLECVQDMDHENMFWYRQDPGLGLRLIYFSYDVKMKEKGDIPEGYSVSREKKERFSLILESASTNQTSMYLCASSLPRQGTMVQPQHFGDGTRLSIL.